The 3 T cell receptor beta chains reported below all come from one sample, sequenced in a study of CD8 T cells in cerebrospinal fluid in Alzheimer's disease. Reanalyzing the 10x single-cell sequencing reads, TCRdb keeps one entry per CDR3 protein, without DNA. In total, the table holds about 720 distinct CDR3 sequences. The sample comprised cerebrospinal fluid. These TCRs come from a human donor with Alzheimer's disease.

The chain carries TRBV5-1 and TRBJ2-1. The CDR3 runs to 17 residues. Germline CDR1 SGHRS, CDR2 YFSETQ. CDR3 sequence: CASGPYTTLGSYNEQFF. The full variable domain, with the rest looked up from reference TRBV5-1 and TRBJ2-1, is KAGVTQTPRYLIKTRGQQVTLSCSPISGHRSVSWYQQTPGQGLQFLFEYFSETQRNKGNFPGRFSGRQFSNSRSEMNVSTLELGDSALYLCASGPYTTLGSYNEQFFGPGTRLTVL.

Measured by frequency, this clonotype is medium-sized. The rearrangement joins TRBV20-1 to TRBJ2-3. The CDR3 is 12 residues long. Germline V gene sequence: CDR1 DFQATT, CDR2 SNEGSKA (reference sequence). The CDR3 spells CSALDSTDTQYF.

The V gene is TRBV20-1, the J gene TRBJ1-6; TCRdb lists TRBD1, though no DNA is available to test this call. The CDR3 has 13 amino acids. Looked up from germline, CDR1 is DFQATT and CDR2 is SNEGSKA (reference sequence). CDR3 sequence reads: CSASRDDNSPLHF.